The 16 T cell receptor beta chains presented below share a single source sample, sequenced in a study of cytomegalovirus exposure and HLA in healthy donors. PCR primers comprised 60 Vbeta and 13 Jbeta primers. The method was immunoSEQ multiplex PCR; TCRdb's version includes in-frame clones alone and lacks a portion of them. The data show some 160,000 clones, with approximately 82% seen just once and roughly 6.5% held by the top ten. What was sequenced was PBMCs. Receptors originate from a man aged 50-60 years in good health and CMV-seropositive.

This clone has just one count. The J gene is TRBJ1-2, the V gene TRBV28; no clear D. The CDR3 sequence is 11 residues long. V was cut by 8 bases and J by 5 bases, with 9 bases left in between. Per germline, CDR1 MDHEN and CDR2 SYDVKM. The CDR3 bases are TGTGCCAGCGTCCGGGGTTATGGCTACACCTTC. This gives the protein CASVRGYGYTF.

This clone was seen a single time. The gene calls are TRBV5-1 and TRBJ2-1; 9 bases are shared with TRBD2. Germline trimming cut 0 bases from V and 4 bases from J; bases unmatched to any gene: 8. CDR1 and CDR2 (germline): SGHRS, YFSETQ. This CDR3 spans 17 amino acids. The CDR3: CASSLEVAGEFYNEQFF. CDR3 coding DNA: TGCGCCAGCAGCTTGGAAGTAGCGGGAGAATTTTACAATGAGCAGTTCTTC. Using reference TRBV5-1 and TRBJ2-1 for the parts outside the CDR3, the full variable domain is KAGVTQTPRYLIKTRGQQVTLSCSPISGHRSVSWYQQTPGQGLQFLFEYFSETQRNKGNFPGRFSGRQFSNSRSEMNVSTLELGDSALYLCASSLEVAGEFYNEQFFGPGTRLTVL.

A single count supports this clone. The V call is TRBV6-5, the J call TRBJ1-2; possible D gene TRBD1, 5 bases. Trimming removed 0 bases from V and 3 bases from J, with 8 bases in between. The CDR3 length is 14 residues. Germline-derived CDR1 and CDR2 are MNHEY and SVGAGI. CDR3 bases: TGTGCCAGCAGTTACTCTGACAGCCACTATGGCTACACCTTC. This codes for CASSYSDSHYGYTF.

The rearrangement uses TRBV2 and TRBJ2-6; D call uncertain. Per germline, CDR1 SNHLY and CDR2 FYNNEI. This CDR3 has 15 residues. Trimming removed 6 bases at V and 0 bases at J, with 9 bases between. The CDR3 region is CASRTGSSGANVLTF. As DNA, the CDR3 is TGTGCCAGCAGGACGGGTTCCTCTGGGGCCAACGTCCTGACTTTC.

The DNA for the CDR3 is TGTGCCAGCAGCAAATTACGGGACACGTCGAACACCGGGGAGCTGTTTTTT. Its protein product is CASSKLRDTSNTGELFF. The genes are TRBV21-1 and TRBJ2-2; the table assigns TRBD1, which was not confirmed against the DNA. TRBV21-1 is deemed a pseudogene. This CDR3 has 17 amino acids.

This chain links TRBV6-1 with TRBJ1-2; possibly TRBD1 for D (5 bases). The CDR3 sequence is 15 residues long. The V end lost 4 bases, the J end lost 4 bases, and 16 bases lay between the germline ends. Germline V gene data show CDR1 as MNHNS and CDR2 as SASEGT. The DNA for the CDR3 is TGTGCCAGCAGTGTGGAGAGTCGGGGGTCCTATGGCTACACCTTC. This sequence encodes CASSVESRGSYGYTF.

The chain carries TRBV7-2 and TRBJ2-2; D call uncertain. CDR1 is SGHTA, CDR2 FQGNSA, per germline. The CDR3 has 11 amino acids. Trimming pared 5 bases from V and 8 bases from J, leaving 6 bases between. In nucleotides, the CDR3 is TGTGCCAGCAGCCCGACTGGGGAGCTGTTTTTT. Its protein product is CASSPTGELFF.

The chain has TRBV7-8 and TRBJ2-3; D not resolved. Looked up from germline, CDR1 is SGHVS and CDR2 is FQNEAQ. V lost 1 base and J lost 5, with 10 bases in between. The CDR3 is 14 residues long. The CDR3 loop is CASSLEWRLDTQYF. CDR3 sequence (DNA): TGTGCCAGCAGCTTAGAGTGGCGGCTAGATACGCAGTATTTT.

The gene calls are TRBV9 and TRBJ2-7; 13 bases match TRBD2. The CDR3 length is 16 residues. The J segment lost 1 base and the V segment lost 4 bases, leaving 5 bases of the junction unmatched. Germline V gene data show CDR1 as SGDLS and CDR2 as YYNGEE. The CDR3, as DNA: TGTGCCAGCAGCTCCGGGACTAGCGGGGCTTCCTACGAGCAGTACTTC. It encodes CASSSGTSGASYEQYF.

The chain links TRBV4-1 to TRBJ1-2; D might be TRBD1 (5 bases). CDR3 size: 14 residues. The germline V gene has CDR1 MGHRA and CDR2 YSYEKL. Trimming took 3 bases from V and 2 from J, leaving 10 bases between them. CDR3 in amino acids: CASSHQDTNYGYTF. The CDR3 region has the DNA TGCGCCAGCAGCCACCAGGACACAAACTATGGCTACACCTTC.

V gene TRBV12-5 combines with J gene TRBJ2-7, with 12 bases matching TRBD2. The junction had 5 bases not matched to a gene; V was cut back by 1 base and J by 4 bases. The CDR3 covers 16 residues. CDR1 and CDR2 from the germline V gene are LGHNT and FRNRAP. In nucleotides, the CDR3 is TGTGCTAGTGGTTTGGAGAGACTAGCGGGGGAGTACGAGCAGTACTTC. This gives the protein CASGLERLAGEYEQYF.

The chain uses TRBV7-9 and TRBJ2-1, with 11 bases aligning to TRBD2. This CDR3 is 17 amino acids long. Trimming took 4 bases from V and 7 from J; bases not matched to a gene: 12. The germline V gene has CDR1 SEHNR and CDR2 FQNEAQ (reference sequence). For the CDR3, the DNA is TGTGCCAGCAGCTCCCTCAATTTAGCGGGAGGGGGGAATGAGCAGTTCTTC. This codes for CASSSLNLAGGGNEQFF.

This rearrangement joins TRBV9 to TRBJ2-2; TRBD2 matches 7 bases. The trim removed 0 bases at V and 7 bases at J, leaving 6 bases unmatched. CDR1 and CDR2 from the germline V gene are SGDLS and YYNGEE. This CDR3 is 15 amino acids long. The CDR3 sequence is CASSVGGRAVGELFF. The CDR3 DNA sequence: TGTGCCAGCAGCGTAGGGGGGAGGGCGGTCGGGGAGCTGTTTTTT.

V is TRBV5-1 and J is TRBJ1-1, with D tentatively TRBD1 (5 bases). Germline V gene lookup returns CDR1 SGHRS and CDR2 YFSETQ. The CDR3 is 12 amino acids. The V gene lost 1 base and the J gene lost 8 bases, with 9 bases spanning the gap. CDR3 in DNA: TGCGCCAGCAGCTTGACAGGTCACGAAGCTTTCTTT. Translating it yields CASSLTGHEAFF.

The CDR3 DNA reads as TGTGCCAGCAGCCATTCCGGGACTAGCGGGAGGGGTACAGATACGCAGTATTTT. This sequence encodes CASSHSGTSGRGTDTQYF. The chain carries TRBV7-3 and TRBJ2-3, with 16 bases matching TRBD2. The CDR3 has 18 amino acids. Germline V gene lookup returns CDR1 SGHTA and CDR2 FQGTGA. The trim removed 5 bases at V and 3 bases at J, leaving 8 bases unmatched. The full variable domain, rest sourced from reference TRBV7-3 and TRBJ2-3, is GAGVSQTPSNKVTEKGKYVELRCDPISGHTALYWYRQSLGQGPEFLIYFQGTGAADDSGLPNDRFFAVRPEGSVSTLKIQRTERGDSAVYLCASSHSGTSGRGTDTQYFGPGTRLTVL.

V gene TRBV6-6 combines with J gene TRBJ1-4; 9 bases fit TRBD1. The V gene's germline CDR1 is MNHNY and CDR2 SVGAGI (reference sequence). V lost 2 bases and J lost 2; bases outside the gene matches: 0. This CDR3 is 15 amino acids long. The CDR3 sequence is CASSYGTGTNEKLFF. The DNA for the CDR3 is TGTGCCAGCAGTTACGGGACAGGGACTAATGAAAAACTGTTTTTT.